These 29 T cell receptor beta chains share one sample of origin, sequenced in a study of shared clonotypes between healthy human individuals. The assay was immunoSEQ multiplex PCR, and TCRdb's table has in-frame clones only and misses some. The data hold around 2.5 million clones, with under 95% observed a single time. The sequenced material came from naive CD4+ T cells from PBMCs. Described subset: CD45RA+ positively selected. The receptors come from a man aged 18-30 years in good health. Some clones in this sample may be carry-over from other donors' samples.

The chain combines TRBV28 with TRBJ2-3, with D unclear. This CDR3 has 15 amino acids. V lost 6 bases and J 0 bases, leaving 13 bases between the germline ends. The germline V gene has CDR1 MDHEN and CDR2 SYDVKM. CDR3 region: CASSPESFSTDTQYF. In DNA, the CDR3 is TGTGCCAGCAGCCCGGAATCATTCAGCACAGATACGCAGTATTTT.

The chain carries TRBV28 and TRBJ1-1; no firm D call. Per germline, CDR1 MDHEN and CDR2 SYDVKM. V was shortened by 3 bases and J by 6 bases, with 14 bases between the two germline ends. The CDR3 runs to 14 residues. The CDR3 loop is CASSFWETSAEAFF. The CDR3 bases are TGTGCCAGCAGTTTTTGGGAGACCTCGGCTGAAGCTTTCTTT.

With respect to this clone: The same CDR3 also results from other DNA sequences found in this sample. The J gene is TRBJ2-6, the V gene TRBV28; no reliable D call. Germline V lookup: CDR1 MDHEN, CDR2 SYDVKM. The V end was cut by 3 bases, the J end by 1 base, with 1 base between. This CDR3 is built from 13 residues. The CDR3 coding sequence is TGTGCCAGCAGTTTGTCTGGGGCCAACGTCCTGACTTTC. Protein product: CASSLSGANVLTF.

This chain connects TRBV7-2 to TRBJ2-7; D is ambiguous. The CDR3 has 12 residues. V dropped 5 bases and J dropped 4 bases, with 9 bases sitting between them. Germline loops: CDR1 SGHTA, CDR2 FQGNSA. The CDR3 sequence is CASSRSRYEQYF. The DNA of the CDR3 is TGTGCCAGCAGCCGGAGCCGGTACGAGCAGTACTTC.

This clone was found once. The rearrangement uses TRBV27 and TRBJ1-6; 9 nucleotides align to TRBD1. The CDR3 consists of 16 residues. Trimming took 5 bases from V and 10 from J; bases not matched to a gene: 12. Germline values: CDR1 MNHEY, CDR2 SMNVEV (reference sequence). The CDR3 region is CASSRPGTGFNSPLHF. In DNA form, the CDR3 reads TGTGCCAGCAGTAGACCCGGGACAGGGTTCAACTCACCCCTCCACTTT.

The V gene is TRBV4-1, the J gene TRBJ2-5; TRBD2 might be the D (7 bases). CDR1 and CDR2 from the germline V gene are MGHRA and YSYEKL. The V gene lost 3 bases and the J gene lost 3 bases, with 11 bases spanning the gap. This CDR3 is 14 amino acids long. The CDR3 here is CASSQGAGEETQYF. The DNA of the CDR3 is TGCGCCAGCAGCCAGGGGGCGGGAGAAGAGACCCAGTACTTC.

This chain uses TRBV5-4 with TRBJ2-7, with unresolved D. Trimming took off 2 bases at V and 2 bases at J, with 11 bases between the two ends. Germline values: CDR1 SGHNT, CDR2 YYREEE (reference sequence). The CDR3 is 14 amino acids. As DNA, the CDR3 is TGTGCCAGCAGCTTCACCGGGTTCCCCTACGAGCAGTACTTC. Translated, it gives CASSFTGFPYEQYF. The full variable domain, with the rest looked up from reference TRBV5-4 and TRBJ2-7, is ETGVTQSPTHLIKTRGQQVTLRCSSQSGHNTVSWYQQALGQGPQFIFQYYREEENGRGNFPPRFSGLQFPNYSSELNVNALELDDSALYLCASSFTGFPYEQYFGPGTRLTVT.

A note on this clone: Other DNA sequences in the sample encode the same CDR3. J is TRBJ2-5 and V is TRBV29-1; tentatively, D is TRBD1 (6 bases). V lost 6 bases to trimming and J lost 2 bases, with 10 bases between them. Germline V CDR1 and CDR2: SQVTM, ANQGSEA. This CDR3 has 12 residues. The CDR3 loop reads CSVLDRQETQYF. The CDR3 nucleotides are TGCAGCGTCCTGGACAGACAAGAGACCCAGTACTTC.

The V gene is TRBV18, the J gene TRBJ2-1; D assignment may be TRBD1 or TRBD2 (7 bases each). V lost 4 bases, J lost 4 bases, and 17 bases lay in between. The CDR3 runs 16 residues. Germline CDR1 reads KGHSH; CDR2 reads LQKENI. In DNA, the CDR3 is TGTGCCAGCTCACGGGAGGGACAGCAGTTGTACAATGAGCAGTTCTTC. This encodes CASSREGQQLYNEQFF.

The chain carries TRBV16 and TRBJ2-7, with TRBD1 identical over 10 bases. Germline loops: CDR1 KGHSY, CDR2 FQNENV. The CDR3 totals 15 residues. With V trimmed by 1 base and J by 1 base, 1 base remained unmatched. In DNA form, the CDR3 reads TGTGCCAGCAGCCAATGGGACAGGGGTTCCTACGAGCAGTACTTC. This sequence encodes CASSQWDRGSYEQYF.

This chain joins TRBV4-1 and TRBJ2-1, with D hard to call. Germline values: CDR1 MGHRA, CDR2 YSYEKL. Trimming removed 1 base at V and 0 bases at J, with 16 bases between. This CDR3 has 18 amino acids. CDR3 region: CASSQVLLHQSSYNEQFF. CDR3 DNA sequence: TGCGCCAGCAGCCAAGTTCTACTCCATCAAAGCTCCTACAATGAGCAGTTCTTC.

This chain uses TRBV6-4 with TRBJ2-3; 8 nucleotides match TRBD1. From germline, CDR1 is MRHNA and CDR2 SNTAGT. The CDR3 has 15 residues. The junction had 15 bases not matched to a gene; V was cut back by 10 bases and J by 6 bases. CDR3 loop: CATRGHHQGRDTQYF. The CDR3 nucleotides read TGTGCCACCAGGGGGCACCATCAGGGGCGGGATACGCAGTATTTT.

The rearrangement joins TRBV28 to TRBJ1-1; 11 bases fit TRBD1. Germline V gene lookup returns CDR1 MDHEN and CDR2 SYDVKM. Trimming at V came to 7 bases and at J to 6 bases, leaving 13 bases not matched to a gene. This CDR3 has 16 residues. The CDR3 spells CASTTRGGTGGSEAFF. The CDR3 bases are TGTGCCAGCACTACAAGGGGCGGGACAGGGGGGTCTGAAGCTTTCTTT.

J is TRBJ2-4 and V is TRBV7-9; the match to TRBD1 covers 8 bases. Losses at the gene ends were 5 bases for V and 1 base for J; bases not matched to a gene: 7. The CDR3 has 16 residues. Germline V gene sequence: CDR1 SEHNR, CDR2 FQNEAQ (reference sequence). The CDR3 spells CASSLPGGEAKNIQYF. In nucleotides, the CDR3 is TGTGCCAGCAGCCTGCCAGGGGGCGAGGCCAAAAACATTCAGTACTTC.

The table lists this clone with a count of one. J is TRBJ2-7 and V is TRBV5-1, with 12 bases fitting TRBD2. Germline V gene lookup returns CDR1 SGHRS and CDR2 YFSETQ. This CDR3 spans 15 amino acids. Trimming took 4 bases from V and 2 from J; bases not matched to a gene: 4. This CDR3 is CASSGGTSGPYEQYF. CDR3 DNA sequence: TGCGCCAGCAGCGGGGGGACTAGCGGGCCCTACGAGCAGTACTTC.

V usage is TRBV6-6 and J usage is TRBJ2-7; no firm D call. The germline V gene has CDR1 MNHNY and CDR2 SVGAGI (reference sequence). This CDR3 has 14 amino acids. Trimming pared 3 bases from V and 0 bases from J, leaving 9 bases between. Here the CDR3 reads CASSYGPASYEQYF. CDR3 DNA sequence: TGTGCCAGCAGTTATGGACCGGCCTCCTACGAGCAGTACTTC.

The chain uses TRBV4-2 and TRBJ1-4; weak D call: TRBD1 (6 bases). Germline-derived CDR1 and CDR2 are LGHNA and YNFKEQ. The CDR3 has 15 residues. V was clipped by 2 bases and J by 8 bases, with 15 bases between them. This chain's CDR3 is CASSQPTGMGEKLFF. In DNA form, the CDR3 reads TGTGCCAGCAGCCAACCCACAGGGATGGGGGAAAAACTGTTTTTT.

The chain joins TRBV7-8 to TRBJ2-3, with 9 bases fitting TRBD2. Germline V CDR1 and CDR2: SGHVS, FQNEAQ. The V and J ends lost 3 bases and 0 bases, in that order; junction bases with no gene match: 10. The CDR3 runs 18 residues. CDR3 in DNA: TGTGCCAGCAGCTTTCCGCGGGGGGGTAGCGGGAGCACAGATACGCAGTATTTT. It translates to CASSFPRGGSGSTDTQYF.

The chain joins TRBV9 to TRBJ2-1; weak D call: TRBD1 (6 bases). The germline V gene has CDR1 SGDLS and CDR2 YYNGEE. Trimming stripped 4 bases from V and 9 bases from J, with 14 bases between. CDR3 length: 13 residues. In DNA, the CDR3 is TGTGCCAGCAGCCCCCTGGGGGCGGGTGAGCAGTTCTTC. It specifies CASSPLGAGEQFF.

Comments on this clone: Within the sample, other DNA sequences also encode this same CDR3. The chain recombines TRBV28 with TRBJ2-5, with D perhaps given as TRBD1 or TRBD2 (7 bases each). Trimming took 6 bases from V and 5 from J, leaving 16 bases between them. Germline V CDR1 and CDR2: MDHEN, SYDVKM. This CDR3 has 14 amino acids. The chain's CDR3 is CASSRGGGQETQYF. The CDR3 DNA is TGTGCCAGCAGCAGGGGGGGAGGGCAGGAGACCCAGTACTTC. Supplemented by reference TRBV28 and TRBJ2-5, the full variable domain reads DVKVTQSSRYLVKRTGEKVFLECVQDMDHENMFWYRQDPGLGLRLIYFSYDVKMKEKGDIPEGYSVSREKKERFSLILESASTNQTSMYLCASSRGGGQETQYFGPGTRLLVL.

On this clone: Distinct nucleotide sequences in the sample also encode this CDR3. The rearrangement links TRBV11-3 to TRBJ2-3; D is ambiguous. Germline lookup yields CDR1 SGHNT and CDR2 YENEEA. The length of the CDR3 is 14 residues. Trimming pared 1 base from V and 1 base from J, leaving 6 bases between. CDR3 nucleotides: TGTGCCAGCAGCTTAGGGGTGGGCACAGATACGCAGTATTTT. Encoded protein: CASSLGVGTDTQYF.

The CDR3 DNA reads TGTGCCAGCACCCTCATTAAGGGGGTCACTGAAGCTTTCTTT. Translating gives CASTLIKGVTEAFF. This chain connects TRBV6-6 to TRBJ1-1, with TRBD1 as a possible D gene (6 bases). The CDR3 is 14 residues long. V lost 7 bases and J 4 bases, leaving 16 bases between the germline ends. The germline CDR1 and CDR2 sequences are MNHNY and SVGAGI (reference sequence).

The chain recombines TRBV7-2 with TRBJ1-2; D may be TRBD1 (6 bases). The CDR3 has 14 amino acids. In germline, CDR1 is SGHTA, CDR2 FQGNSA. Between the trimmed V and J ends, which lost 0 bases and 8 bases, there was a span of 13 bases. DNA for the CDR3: TGTGCCAGCAGCTTAGCCACAACAGGGTGGGGCTACACCTTC. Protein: CASSLATTGWGYTF.

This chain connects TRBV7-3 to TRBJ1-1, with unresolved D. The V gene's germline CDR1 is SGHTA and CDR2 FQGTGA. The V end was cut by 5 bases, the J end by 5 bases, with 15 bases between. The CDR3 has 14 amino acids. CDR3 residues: CASSRSGRMTEAFF. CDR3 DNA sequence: TGTGCCAGCAGCCGTTCGGGCAGGATGACTGAAGCTTTCTTT. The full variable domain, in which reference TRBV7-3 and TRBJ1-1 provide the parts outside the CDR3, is GAGVSQTPSNKVTEKGKYVELRCDPISGHTALYWYRQSLGQGPEFLIYFQGTGAADDSGLPNDRFFAVRPEGSVSTLKIQRTERGDSAVYLCASSRSGRMTEAFFGQGTRLTVV.

CDR3 nucleotides: TGTGCCAGCAGCTCCCAGCGGGACTCCTACAATGAGCAGTTCTTC. This codes for CASSSQRDSYNEQFF. The rearrangement links TRBV9 to TRBJ2-1, with TRBD2 identical over 7 bases. The V segment lost 4 bases and the J segment 0 bases; nucleotides outside the gene matches: 4. CDR3 length: 15 residues. CDR1 SGDLS and CDR2 YYNGEE come from the germline V gene.

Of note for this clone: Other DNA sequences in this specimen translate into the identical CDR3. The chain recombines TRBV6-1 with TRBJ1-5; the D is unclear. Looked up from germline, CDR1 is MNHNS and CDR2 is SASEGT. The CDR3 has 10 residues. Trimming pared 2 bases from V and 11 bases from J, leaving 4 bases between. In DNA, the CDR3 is TGTGCCAGCAGTGAAAGGTCCCAGCATTTT. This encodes CASSERSQHF.

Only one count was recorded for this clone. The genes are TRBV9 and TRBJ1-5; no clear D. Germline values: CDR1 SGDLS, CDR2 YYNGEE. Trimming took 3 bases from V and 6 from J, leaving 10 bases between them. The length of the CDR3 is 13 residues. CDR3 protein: CASSGPESQPQHF. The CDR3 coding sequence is TGTGCCAGCAGCGGCCCTGAAAGTCAGCCCCAGCATTTT. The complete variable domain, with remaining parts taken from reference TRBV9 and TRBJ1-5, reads DSGVTQTPKHLITATGQRVTLRCSPRSGDLSVYWYQQSLDQGLQFLIQYYNGEERAKGNILERFSAQQFPDLHSELNLSSLELGDSALYFCASSGPESQPQHFGDGTRLSIL.

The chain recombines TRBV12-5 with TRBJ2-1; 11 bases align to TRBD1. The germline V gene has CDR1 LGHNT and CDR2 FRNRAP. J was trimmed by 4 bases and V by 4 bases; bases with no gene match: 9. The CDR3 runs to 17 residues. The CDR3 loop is CASGYWTGTGGYNEQFF. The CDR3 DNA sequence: TGTGCTAGTGGTTATTGGACCGGGACAGGGGGATACAATGAGCAGTTCTTC.

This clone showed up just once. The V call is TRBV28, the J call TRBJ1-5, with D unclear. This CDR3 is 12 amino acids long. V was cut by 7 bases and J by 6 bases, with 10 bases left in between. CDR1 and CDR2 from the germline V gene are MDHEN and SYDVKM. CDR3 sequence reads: CASTNPSQPQHF. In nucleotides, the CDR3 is TGTGCCAGCACCAATCCTAGTCAGCCCCAGCATTTT. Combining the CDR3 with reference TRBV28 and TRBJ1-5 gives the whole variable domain DVKVTQSSRYLVKRTGEKVFLECVQDMDHENMFWYRQDPGLGLRLIYFSYDVKMKEKGDIPEGYSVSREKKERFSLILESASTNQTSMYLCASTNPSQPQHFGDGTRLSIL.